This T cell receptor beta chain derives from a study of Ad26.COV2.S vaccination and SARS-CoV-2 variants. Described treatment: about 20 received Ad26.COV2.S at low or high dose, single or two shots; roughly 5 received placebo; per-sample allocation not given. The samples date from day 63 after the first vaccine or placebo injection. The shot given was an Ad26 vector that makes Wuhan-strain SARS-CoV-2 spike. Concerning this clone: Its target is not known.

Sequenced by immunoSEQ multiplex PCR; TCRdb stores in-frame clones only, minus some. Counted here are around 450,000 clones, approximately 87% occurring once; the ten biggest clones make up around 3.6%. Whole-study findings and limits: Vaccine and placebo recipients had comparable breadth of non-spike TCRs.

The V end was cut by 9 bases, the J end by 5 bases, with 11 bases between. This CDR3 region has 12 residues. CDR1 is LNHDA and CDR2 is SQIVND in the germline V gene (reference sequence). Here the sequenced sample was peripheral blood, taken in a trial of Ad26.COV2.S vaccine versus placebo. The chain joins TRBV19 to TRBJ2-1; D not certain. The source is a person aged 18 to 59 who received the Ad26.COV2.S COVID-19 vaccine or a placebo. Written as DNA, the CDR3 is TGTGCCAGCAGACTCGGAGACAATGAGCAGTTCTTC. Translation: CASRLGDNEQFF. The full variable domain, with the rest looked up from reference TRBV19 and TRBJ2-1, is DGGITQSPKYLFRKEGQNVTLSCEQNLNHDAMYWYRQDPGQGLRLIYYSQIVNDFQKGDIAEGYSVSREKKESFPLTVTSAQKNPTAFYLCASRLGDNEQFFGPGTRLTVL.